This TCR beta chain was sequenced in a study of OX40 agonist ivuxolimab in advanced cancers. Study information: An agonistic human IgG2 monoclonal antibody against OX40 (CD134) was given. Each patient was given ivuxolimab into a vein every 2 weeks, at 0.01 to 10 mg/kg. Among those treated, three patients had partial responses, one with hepatocellular carcinoma and two with cutaneous melanoma. Study-wide points: Expanded clones were, on average, more numerous among CD8+ T cells than CD4+.

Sequencing used immunoSEQ multiplex PCR; TCRdb keeps in-frame clones, though not all of them. In the table there are 60,000 or so clones, roughly 84% of which are singletons. This CDR3 spans 16 amino acids. V lost 3 bases and J lost 5; bases outside the gene matches: 7. Looked up from germline, CDR1 is SGHRS and CDR2 is YFSETQ. As concerns this clone: Its antigen is currently unknown.

The gene calls are TRBV5-1 and TRBJ2-5; 13 bases map to TRBD2. The sequenced sample was CD4+ or CD8+ T cells sorted from blood, obtained in a trial of the OX40 agonist ivuxolimab. The TCR sequence derives from an adult with an advanced solid tumor such as melanoma, head and neck, liver or kidney cancer. In DNA form, the CDR3 reads TGCGCCAGCAGCTCCAATACACTAGCGGGAGGGGAGACCCAGTACTTC. It is translated as CASSSNTLAGGETQYF.